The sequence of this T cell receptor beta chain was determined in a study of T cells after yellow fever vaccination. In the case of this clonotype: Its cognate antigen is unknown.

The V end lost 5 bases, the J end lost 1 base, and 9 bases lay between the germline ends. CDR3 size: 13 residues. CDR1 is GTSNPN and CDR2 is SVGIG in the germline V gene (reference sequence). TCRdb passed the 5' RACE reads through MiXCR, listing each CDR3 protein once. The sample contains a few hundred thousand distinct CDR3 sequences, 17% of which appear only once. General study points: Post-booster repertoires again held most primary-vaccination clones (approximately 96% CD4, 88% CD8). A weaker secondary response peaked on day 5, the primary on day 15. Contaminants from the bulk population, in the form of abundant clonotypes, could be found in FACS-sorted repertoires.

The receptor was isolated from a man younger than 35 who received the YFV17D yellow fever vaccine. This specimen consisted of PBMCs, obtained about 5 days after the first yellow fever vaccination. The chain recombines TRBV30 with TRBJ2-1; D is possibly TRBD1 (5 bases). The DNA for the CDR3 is TGTGCCTGGGAGGCAGGGTCCTACAATGAGCAGTTCTTC. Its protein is CAWEAGSYNEQFF.